This T cell receptor (beta chain) is from a study of regulatory T cells in long-lasting Graves disease. Per germline, CDR1 DFQATT and CDR2 SNEGSKA (reference sequence). After removal of 4 bases from V and 7 bases from J, the junction contained 7 bases not matched to a gene. The CDR3 consists of 14 residues. Building of the TCR beta libraries involved iRepertoire HTBI primers and Arm-PCR of CDR3 regions. As originally analysed: 62 TRBV and about 15 TRBJ segments were identified across samples. MiXCR, applied by TCRdb to the multiplex PCR reads, yields one record per CDR3 protein. These V and J calls rely on TCRdb rather than the paper's analysis. The table has around 400,000 distinct CDR3 sequences, about 14% seen once. Study-level findings and limits: Less diverse TCR repertoires were seen in persistent Graves' patients than in newly diagnosed ones.

This clonotype has at least ten counts. The antigen remains undetermined. Specified time point: newly diagnosed GD, antithyroid drugs for less than 3 months. PBMC RNA served as the TCR library source. All patients originated from an endocrinology department located in Xi'an, China. Tubes containing EDTA received approximately 9.8 milliliters of drawn peripheral blood. The source is a female donor with Graves disease. The rearrangement links TRBV20-1 to TRBJ2-1; 10 positions agree with TRBD2. Sequenced here: peripheral blood mononuclear cells (PBMCs), sampled at new diagnosis, from a patient treated with antithyroid drugs. CDR3 residues: CSAILAGWVNEQFF. For the CDR3, the DNA is TGCAGTGCTATACTAGCGGGGTGGGTAAATGAGCAGTTCTTC.